The entry below describes one T cell receptor beta chain. The V gene's germline CDR1 is SEHNR and CDR2 FQNEAQ (reference sequence). The CDR3 is 15 residues long. The V end was cut by 2 bases, the J end by 5 bases, with 10 bases between. The sample belongs to a study of T cells in Graves' hyperthyroidism and ophthalmopathy. Researchers took RNA transcripts and amplified the TCR beta CDR3 regions from them. During a first-round RT-PCR of the TCR CDR3, the HTBI primer set was used. A single record per CDR3 protein comes from TCRdb applying MiXCR to the multiplex PCR reads. The data hold 480,000 or so distinct CDR3 sequences, with roughly an eighth observed a single time. Patients having uncontrolled infection, another autoimmune disease, pregnancy or lactation were not included.

The chain employs TRBV7-9 and TRBJ1-6; D unresolved. The source is a woman aged 18-29 years with Graves' hyperthyroidism. The specimen sequenced was blood. Written as DNA, the CDR3 is TGTGCCAGCAGCTTACCAACGGAAGATAATTCACCCCTCCACTTT. Amino acid sequence: CASSLPTEDNSPLHF.